This T cell receptor (beta chain) was captured in a study of low-dose radiotherapy and immunotherapy resistance in tumors. Overall study: Treatment of Cohort 2 consisted of 1 Gy per fraction every two weeks, amounting to 13 Gy over 26 weeks. Every two weeks patients got nivolumab 240 mg flat dose, plus ipilimumab 1 mg/kg every six weeks, intravenously.

TRAV- and TRBV-specific primers, spanning alpha and beta chains, primed first-strand cDNA. Over around 19 PCR cycles, TCRs were amplified from a constant-region primer and V-primer adapter. By in vitro transcription, the isolated mRNA was amplified. A single record per CDR3 protein comes from TCRdb applying MiXCR to the reads. The sample includes around 80,000 distinct CDR3 sequences, 15% to 20% of them seen just once. Ten or more counts support this clonotype. As for time point: after trial treatment. Treatment noted: LDRT plus nivolumab, ipilimumab, low-dose cyclophosphamide and aspirin (RACIN trial). Patients who could take part had advanced solid tumors with no tumor-infiltrating lymphocytes. The J segment lost 7 bases and the V segment lost 3 bases, leaving 12 bases of the junction unmatched. Germline V CDR1 and CDR2: KGHSH, LQKENI. The CDR3 is 16 amino acids.

The receptor's source is a male donor with prostate cancer. This chain links TRBV18 with TRBJ1-5; 7 bases are a match to TRBD1. This sample comprised PBMCs, obtained after low-dose radiotherapy plus immunotherapy. The CDR3 coding sequence is TGTGCCAGCTCACCCTCCCGGGACTCAGGGGGACAGCCCCAGCATTTT. It encodes CASSPSRDSGGQPQHF. Full variable domain (rest looked up from reference TRBV18 and TRBJ1-5): NAGVMQNPRHLVRRRGQEARLRCSPMKGHSHVYWYRQLPEEGLKFMVYLQKENIIDESGMPKERFSAEFPKEGPSILRIQQVVRGDSAAYFCASSPSRDSGGQPQHFGDGTRLSIL.